These 32 T cell receptor beta chains were all obtained from the same sample, sequenced in a study of Ad26.COV2.S vaccination and SARS-CoV-2 variants. Treatment here: around 19 received Ad26.COV2.S at low or high dose, single or two shots; several received placebo; per-sample allocation not given. Sample collection was performed on day 63 after the first vaccine or placebo injection. Only in-frame clones appear in the TCRdb table, and some are missing; sequencing was by immunoSEQ multiplex PCR. Here the sample spans 450,000 to 550,000 clones, roughly 89% being singletons. The specimen comprised peripheral blood, sampled in a trial of Ad26.COV2.S vaccine versus placebo. Source of these receptors: a person between 18 and 65 years old who received the Ad26.COV2.S COVID-19 vaccine or a placebo.

This clone was observed once. The V call is TRBV6-6, the J call TRBJ1-1, with D perhaps matching TRBD1 (5 bases). V was trimmed by 1 base and J by 6 bases, leaving 9 bases between them. The germline V gene has CDR1 MNHNY and CDR2 SVGAGI (reference sequence). The CDR3 is 13 residues long. This CDR3 reads CASSYWGDAEAFF. The CDR3 DNA reads TGTGCCAGCAGTTACTGGGGGGACGCTGAAGCTTTCTTT.

This chain joins TRBV28 and TRBJ2-2; D is uncertain. The germline V and J ends were trimmed by 2 bases and 0 bases, with 10 bases remaining between them. The germline V gene encodes CDR1 MDHEN and CDR2 SYDVKM. There are 16 residues in the CDR3. CDR3 sequence reads: CASSLLTAANTGELFF. CDR3 coding DNA: TGTGCCAGCAGTTTACTAACAGCCGCGAACACCGGGGAGCTGTTTTTT.

This clone was picked up a small number of times. The chain links TRBV18 to TRBJ2-5, with TRBD2 as a possible D gene (6 bases). The germline gives CDR1 KGHSH, CDR2 LQKENI. Trimming stripped 3 bases from V and 4 bases from J, with 9 bases between. This CDR3 spans 13 amino acids. The CDR3 loop is CASSPTSSETQYF. Written as DNA, the CDR3 is TGTGCCAGCTCACCGACTAGTTCAGAGACCCAGTACTTC. The variable domain in full, completed from reference TRBV18 and TRBJ2-5, reads NAGVMQNPRHLVRRRGQEARLRCSPMKGHSHVYWYRQLPEEGLKFMVYLQKENIIDESGMPKERFSAEFPKEGPSILRIQQVVRGDSAAYFCASSPTSSETQYFGPGTRLLVL.

This clone was observed a handful of times. The chain combines TRBV9 with TRBJ2-5; 7 bases line up with TRBD2. CDR1 is SGDLS, CDR2 YYNGEE, per germline. Trimming took 3 bases from V and 5 from J; bases not matched to a gene: 7. This CDR3 is built from 14 residues. The CDR3 nucleotides read TGTGCCAGCAGCGAAACCGGGACTATGGAGACCCAGTACTTC. Protein product: CASSETGTMETQYF.

The rearrangement joins TRBV14 to TRBJ2-1, with D unclear. Germline V lookup: CDR1 SGHDN, CDR2 FVKESK. The CDR3 consists of 14 residues. V lost 4 bases to trimming and J lost 8 bases, with 15 bases between them. The CDR3 coding sequence is TGTGCCAGCAGCCCCCTACTTGGGATCGATGAGCAGTTCTTC. Its protein is CASSPLLGIDEQFF.

This rearrangement joins TRBV3-1 (or the pseudogene TRBV3-2) to TRBJ2-2; TRBD2 matches 10 bases. The CDR3 contains 17 residues. Germline loops: CDR1 LGHDT, CDR2 YNNKEL (reference sequence). V dropped 0 bases and J dropped 4; count of bases not matched to a gene: 5. CDR3 sequence (DNA): TGTGCCAGCAGCCAAGAGGTGCTAGCGGGGGTCACCGGGGAGCTGTTTTTT. It translates to CASSQEVLAGVTGELFF.

The rearrangement links TRBV12-3 or TRBV12-4 to TRBJ1-1; D gene uncertain. Between the trimmed V and J ends, which lost 3 bases and 2 bases, there was a span of 7 bases. The CDR3 contains 13 residues. As DNA, the CDR3 is TGTGCCAGCAGTTTCAACGGTAACACTGAAGCTTTCTTT. The encoded protein is CASSFNGNTEAFF.

This chain links TRBV14 with TRBJ2-5; 8 bases are shared with TRBD2. With V trimmed by 4 bases and J by 2 bases, 9 bases remained unmatched. The CDR3 has 16 amino acids. Germline lookup yields CDR1 SGHDN and CDR2 FVKESK. The CDR3 sequence: CASSPLAGKGQETQYF. Here the CDR3 DNA reads TGTGCCAGCAGCCCGTTAGCGGGGAAGGGTCAAGAGACCCAGTACTTC.

The rearrangement joins TRBV5-1 to TRBJ2-5; TRBD2 is a possible D gene (5 bases). With 0 bases removed from V and 7 bases from J, the gap between germline ends came to 16 bases. The length of the CDR3 is 15 residues. Germline V CDR1 and CDR2: SGHRS, YFSETQ. The CDR3 loop is CASSLVDPQAGTQYF. Here the CDR3 DNA reads TGCGCCAGCAGCTTGGTGGACCCCCAGGCGGGGACCCAGTACTTC. The full variable domain, in which reference TRBV5-1 and TRBJ2-5 provide the parts outside the CDR3, is KAGVTQTPRYLIKTRGQQVTLSCSPISGHRSVSWYQQTPGQGLQFLFEYFSETQRNKGNFPGRFSGRQFSNSRSEMNVSTLELGDSALYLCASSLVDPQAGTQYFGPGTRLLVL.

This clone was observed once. The chain carries TRBV12-3 or TRBV12-4 and TRBJ2-2; D remains unclear. The CDR3 loop spans 12 amino acids. Trimming took off 6 bases at V and 7 bases at J, with 9 bases between the two ends. The CDR3 DNA is TGTGCCAGCAGCCGGGCCTTCGGGGAGCTGTTTTTT. This codes for CASSRAFGELFF.

In DNA, the CDR3 is TGTGCCAGCAGCCCCGCGGGACAAACGAACGAGCAGTACGTC. This sequence encodes CASSPAGQTNEQYV. This chain connects TRBV11-3 to TRBJ2-7; D may correspond to TRBD1 or TRBD2 (6 bases each). Germline values: CDR1 SGHNT, CDR2 YENEEA. The CDR3 extends over 14 amino acids. V lost 5 bases, J lost 5 bases, and 16 bases lay in between.

The rearrangement uses TRBV6-5 and TRBJ1-3; D remains unclear. V was trimmed by 8 bases and J by 3 bases, leaving 11 bases between them. Per the germline V gene, CDR1 is MNHEY and CDR2 is SVGAGI. The CDR3 is 13 residues long. The CDR3 spells CASGLLSGNTIYF. The CDR3 region has the DNA TGTGCCAGCGGCCTATTAAGTGGAAACACCATATATTTT.

The V gene is TRBV6-1, the J gene TRBJ2-2; 9 nucleotides line up with TRBD2. CDR1 MNHNS and CDR2 SASEGT come from the germline V gene. There are 18 residues in the CDR3. Trimming cost V 0 bases and J 1 base; bases outside gene matches: 6. Here the CDR3 reads CASSEAGLAGVNTGELFF. The CDR3, as DNA: TGTGCCAGCAGTGAAGCCGGGTTAGCGGGAGTGAACACCGGGGAGCTGTTTTTT.

The chain links TRBV18 to TRBJ1-3, with D tentatively TRBD1 (5 bases). The CDR3 length is 15 residues. V was trimmed by 2 bases and J by 2 bases, leaving 10 bases between them. Germline V gene sequence: CDR1 KGHSH, CDR2 LQKENI. The CDR3 nucleotides read TGTGCCAGCTCACCATTAGGGACCGCTGGAAACACCATATATTTT. Encoded protein: CASSPLGTAGNTIYF.

The chain combines TRBV15 with TRBJ1-1; D ambiguous. Germline V gene lookup returns CDR1 LNHNV and CDR2 YYDKDF (reference sequence). CDR3 length: 13 amino acids. V lost 0 bases and J 0 bases, leaving 2 bases between the germline ends. CDR3 sequence reads: CATSRDMNTEAFF. In DNA form, the CDR3 reads TGTGCCACCAGCAGAGATATGAACACTGAAGCTTTCTTT.

This clone was counted a few times. The V and J genes are TRBV21-1 and TRBJ2-7. TRBV21-1 is classified as a pseudogene. This CDR3 is built from 11 residues. CDR3 sequence reads: CASSKGGEQYV. In DNA form, the CDR3 reads TGTGCCAGCAGCAAAGGGGGCGAGCAGTACGTC.

This chain connects TRBV5-1 to TRBJ2-7, with a weak D call TRBD1 (6 bases). V gave up 1 base and J gave up 2 bases, with 13 bases separating them. CDR3 length: 15 amino acids. Germline values: CDR1 SGHRS, CDR2 YFSETQ. In DNA, the CDR3 is TGCGCCAGCAGCTTGTATACAGGGATGGCCTACGAGCAGTACTTC. Translating gives CASSLYTGMAYEQYF.

The chain combines TRBV4-1 with TRBJ1-5; the D is unclear. The CDR3 has 16 amino acids. V was pared by 1 base and J by 5 bases, with 15 bases between. The germline gives CDR1 MGHRA, CDR2 YSYEKL. In DNA, the CDR3 is TGCGCCAGCAGCCAAGGAGGATGGGAGTTAGATCAGCCCCAGCATTTT. This sequence encodes CASSQGGWELDQPQHF.

The chain is built from TRBV11-1 and TRBJ2-1; D might be TRBD1 (6 bases). CDR3 length: 15 residues. CDR1 and CDR2 from the germline V gene are SGHAT and FQDESV (reference sequence). Trimming stripped 1 base from V and 10 bases from J, with 17 bases between. The CDR3 reads CASSLGLWGPGEQFF. CDR3 sequence (DNA): TGTGCCAGCAGCTTAGGGTTGTGGGGGCCCGGGGAGCAGTTCTTC. The whole variable domain, remainder taken from reference TRBV11-1 and TRBJ2-1, is EAEVAQSPRYKITEKSQAVAFWCDPISGHATLYWYRQILGQGPELLVQFQDESVVDDSQLPKDRFSAERLKGVDSTLKIQPAELGDSAMYLCASSLGLWGPGEQFFGPGTRLTVL.

The V and J genes are TRBV5-1 and TRBJ2-1; D is ambiguous. This CDR3 is 12 amino acids long. Between the trimmed V and J ends, which lost 1 base and 10 bases, there was a span of 9 bases. Germline CDR1 is SGHRS and CDR2 is YFSETQ. CDR3 DNA: TGCGCCAGCAGCTTGACTTATGGGGAGCAGTTCTTC. This gives the protein CASSLTYGEQFF.

This chain uses TRBV6-5 with TRBJ1-5; D ambiguous. In germline, CDR1 is MNHEY, CDR2 SVGAGI. V lost 5 bases and J lost 0, with 8 bases in between. The CDR3 runs to 14 residues. The CDR3 region has the DNA TGTGCCAGCAGTACAGTCTATAGCAATCAGCCCCAGCATTTT. This codes for CASSTVYSNQPQHF.

CDR3 amino acids: CASSRTGGIIETQYF. The CDR3 DNA sequence: TGTGCCAGCAGTCGAACGGGGGGGATTATAGAGACCCAGTACTTC. J is TRBJ2-5 and V is TRBV2; 8 bases line up with TRBD2. Germline loops: CDR1 SNHLY, CDR2 FYNNEI. This CDR3 is built from 15 residues. The J segment lost 4 bases and the V segment lost 5 bases, leaving 9 bases of the junction unmatched.

The chain employs TRBV9 and TRBJ1-3, with D perhaps TRBD1 (6 bases). The CDR3 spans 15 residues. CDR1 is SGDLS and CDR2 is YYNGEE in the germline V gene. Deletions cut 4 bases from V and 4 bases from J, with 15 bases between. DNA for the CDR3: TGTGCCAGCAGCACCGGGGGGCGAGTCGGAAACACCATATATTTT. Its translation is CASSTGGRVGNTIYF. Full variable domain (remainder filled in from reference TRBV9 and TRBJ1-3): DSGVTQTPKHLITATGQRVTLRCSPRSGDLSVYWYQQSLDQGLQFLIQYYNGEERAKGNILERFSAQQFPDLHSELNLSSLELGDSALYFCASSTGGRVGNTIYFGEGSWLTVV.

The V gene is TRBV11-2, the J gene TRBJ1-5; no firm D call. The CDR3 consists of 15 residues. The V end was cut by 0 bases, the J end by 0 bases, with 6 bases between. Germline V gives CDR1 SGHAT, CDR2 FQNNGV. Here the CDR3 reads CASSLELLSNQPQHF. The CDR3 DNA is TGTGCCAGCAGCTTAGAACTCCTTAGCAATCAGCCCCAGCATTTT.

This chain connects TRBV7-9 to TRBJ1-1; possibly TRBD1 for D (6 bases). With 5 bases removed from V and 8 bases from J, the gap between germline ends came to 15 bases. CDR1 SEHNR and CDR2 FQNEAQ come from the germline V gene (reference sequence). This CDR3 has 13 amino acids. The CDR3 DNA reads TGTGCCAGCAGCCCTAGGCCTACAGGGGAAGCTTTCTTT. Its translation: CASSPRPTGEAFF.

The CDR3 DNA follows: TGTGCCAGCAGTTTCGGACACCGCTACGAGCAGTACGTC. Protein product: CASSFGHRYEQYV. J is TRBJ2-7 and V is TRBV12-3 or TRBV12-4; perhaps TRBD1 as D (5 bases). This CDR3 has 13 amino acids. V lost 3 bases to trimming and J lost 3 bases, with 9 bases between them.

This clone was seen once. V gene TRBV10-2 combines with J gene TRBJ2-1; tentative D call: TRBD2 (5 bases). CDR1 and CDR2 from the germline V gene are WSHSY and SAAADI. This CDR3 contains 13 residues. V was pared by 7 bases and J by 0 bases, with 7 bases between. DNA for the CDR3: TGCGCCAGCAAAGGGAGCTCCTACAATGAGCAGTTCTTC. Protein: CASKGSSYNEQFF.

In this sample, this clone turned up once. The rearrangement links TRBV6-1 to TRBJ2-1; 10 bases fit TRBD2. This CDR3 is 18 amino acids long. The germline V gene has CDR1 MNHNS and CDR2 SASEGT. After removal of 4 bases from V and 0 bases from J, the junction contained 9 bases not matched to a gene. The CDR3: CASSGRGSGRTSYNEQFF. In DNA form, the CDR3 reads TGTGCCAGCAGTGGGAGGGGTAGCGGGAGGACCTCCTACAATGAGCAGTTCTTC.

The CDR3, as DNA: TGTGCCAGCAGCCAACAACGGGCGAGCTCTGGAAACACCATATATTTT. Its translation: CASSQQRASSGNTIYF. The rearrangement joins TRBV7-2 to TRBJ1-3; D call uncertain. This CDR3 is built from 16 residues. V was shortened by 5 bases and J by 0 bases, with 14 bases between the two germline ends. Germline assignment: CDR1 SGHTA and CDR2 FQGNSA.

This chain joins TRBV29-1 and TRBJ1-1; the match to TRBD1 covers 7 bases. Per germline, CDR1 SQVTM and CDR2 ANQGSEA. The CDR3 runs 14 residues. V lost 8 bases, J lost 1 base, and 10 bases stayed unmatched. In DNA, the CDR3 is TGCAGCACCCGGCCGGGACAGTGGAACACTGAAGCTTTCTTT. Protein: CSTRPGQWNTEAFF.

The table lists this clone with a count of one. The chain carries TRBV4-1 and TRBJ2-1; 8 nucleotides match TRBD2. Germline V CDR1 and CDR2: MGHRA, YSYEKL. Unmatched junction bases numbered 7, after V lost 3 bases and J lost 6 bases. This CDR3 has 15 amino acids. CDR3 amino acids: CASSHPPSGSNEQFF. The DNA for the CDR3 is TGCGCCAGCAGCCACCCCCCGAGCGGGAGCAATGAGCAGTTCTTC.

The chain uses TRBV7-3 and TRBJ2-2; no clear D gene. V dropped 2 bases and J dropped 1 base, with 11 bases sitting between them. The CDR3 covers 16 residues. Germline loops: CDR1 SGHTA, CDR2 FQGTGA. The CDR3 region has the DNA TGTGCCAGCAGCTTACAGGCAGCCTTGAACACCGGGGAGCTGTTTTTT. Translating it yields CASSLQAALNTGELFF.